The clone carrying this TCR beta chain was counted ten times or more. As yet, its antigen is unknown. Thyroid surgery took place with no prior treatment in any patient. These data are taken from a study of metastatic and nonmetastatic thyroid tumors. In the study overall: Samples came from malignant and benign thyroid patients, and repertoires were compared across blood and tumor or nodule tissue. Points from the study as a whole: Benign nodules were reported to have significantly lower TCR beta diversity than malignant thyroid tumors, in blood and tumor.

TCRdb re-called clones via MiXCR from the PCR reads. This table holds around 65,000 clones, 13% to 15% found once. The TCR originated in a male donor with papillary thyroid cancer or a benign thyroid nodule (not recorded which). Some clones in this sample may be carry-over from other donors' samples. The sample was blood.

CDR3 in DNA: TGTGCCAGCTCACCCCGTTACACTGAAGCTTTCTTT. This codes for CASSPRYTEAFF. The rearrangement joins TRBV18 to TRBJ1-1; D unresolved. V dropped 3 bases and J dropped 3 bases, with 5 bases sitting between them. The V gene's germline CDR1 is KGHSH and CDR2 LQKENI. The CDR3 sequence is 12 residues long. Combining the CDR3 with reference TRBV18 and TRBJ1-1 gives the whole variable domain NAGVMQNPRHLVRRRGQEARLRCSPMKGHSHVYWYRQLPEEGLKFMVYLQKENIIDESGMPKERFSAEFPKEGPSILRIQQVVRGDSAAYFCASSPRYTEAFFGQGTRLTVV.